The clone carrying this T cell receptor (beta chain) appeared a few times. Its cognate antigen is unknown. Germline assignment: CDR1 SGHTA and CDR2 FQGTGA. V dropped 4 bases and J dropped 2; count of bases not matched to a gene: 0. The CDR3 extends over 13 amino acids. Study-wide results and caveats: Tumor Tregs overlapped most with tumor, then blood, naive CD4+ cells. Tumor memory CD4+ T cell TCR gene usage clustered with blood and lymph node memory CD4+ cells and lymph node naive CD4+ cells.

Naive CD4+ T cells were purified with Tregs depleted by CD25. After constant-region reverse-primer amplification, full-length variable regions underwent semi-nested PCR with Nested Universal Primer A. A single record per CDR3 protein comes from TCRdb applying MiXCR to the 5' RACE reads. The sample includes some 13,000 distinct CDR3 sequences, 23% of them seen just once. Sequencing was carried out using naive CD4+ T cells sorted from blood. Subset given: naive CD4+ T cells, CD4+CD45RA+CD25-. This receptor was identified in a female donor with breast cancer. This chain links TRBV7-3 with TRBJ2-5; 8 bases agree with TRBD1. The CDR3 here is CASSWTGQETQYF. The CDR3 DNA follows: TGTGCCAGCAGCTGGACAGGGCAAGAGACCCAGTACTTC. Complete variable domain (other parts from reference TRBV7-3 and TRBJ2-5): GAGVSQTPSNKVTEKGKYVELRCDPISGHTALYWYRQSLGQGPEFLIYFQGTGAADDSGLPNDRFFAVRPEGSVSTLKIQRTERGDSAVYLCASSWTGQETQYFGPGTRLLVL.